This T cell receptor (beta chain) was sequenced in a study of sequential checkpoint blockade in melanoma. About the study: Arm A got nivolumab then ipilimumab; arm B the reverse, 1:1. Matched biopsies came pretreatment and at week 13 for approximately 22 patients. General study results and limits: Rising tumor T-cell fraction and clonality meant about 30 times likelier benefit.

For this clone: Its antigen is unidentified.

The CDR3 contains 13 residues. The germline CDR1 and CDR2 sequences are MNHGY and SAAAGT. V lost 10 bases to trimming and J lost 8 bases; unmatched junction nucleotides: 9. Data came from immunoSEQ multiplex PCR; TCRdb stores just in-frame clones and leaves some out. The sample consists of 5,000 to 6,500 clones, 15% to 20% of them appearing once. Sample treatment: randomized to nivolumab then ipilimumab (arm A) or the reverse (arm B). None of the patients previously received DNA-damaging chemotherapy. This chain links TRBV6-8 with TRBJ1-2, with 11 bases aligning to TRBD1. The material sequenced was tumor tissue (inferred from file names), taken from a patient given nivolumab and ipilimumab in sequence. This clonotype was sampled from a human donor with melanoma. The CDR3 sequence is CAIRGQGDWGYTF. In nucleotides, the CDR3 is TGTGCCATCAGGGGACAGGGGGATTGGGGCTACACCTTC.